Listed below are T cell receptor beta chains from one sample, sequenced in a study of PD-1 blockade in mismatch repair-deficient tumors. Profiling relied on immunoSEQ multiplex PCR, and the TCRdb table lists in-frame clones only, not all of them. This table has 120,000 or so clones, more than 85% appearing once. Specimen: peripheral blood, collected 44 weeks after starting pembrolizumab. The receptors here all came from an adult with mismatch repair-deficient cancer. The CDR3 runs from the conserved cysteine through the conserved F or W. The D gene is left open where the match is weak. Size tells how often a clone was seen (once, few, many) or the class of an expanded clone, and some rows leave it out.

TRBD1	NA	TRBV2	TRBJ1-2	TGTGCCAGCAGTATCACCGGGACAGGGGGAGAAGGCTATGGCTACACCTTC	CASSITGTGGEGYGYTF
NA	NA	TRBV7-6	TRBJ2-1	TGTGCCAGCAGCTTAACAGGAGAGCAGTTCTTC	CASSLTGEQFF
TRBD1	NA	TRBV7-6	TRBJ2-3	TGTGCCAGCAGCCCATGGGACAGGGATTACACAGATACGCAGTATTTT	CASSPWDRDYTDTQYF
TRBD2	NA	TRBV7-6	TRBJ2-5	TGTGCCAGCAGCTTAGGCCCCGAGGAAGCGGGAGAGAGGACCCAAGAGACCCAGTACTTC	CASSLGPEEAGERTQETQYF
TRBD2	NA	TRBV6-6	TRBJ2-7	TGTGCCAGCAGTTACGAGGCTAGCGGGACCTACGAGCAGTACTTC	CASSYEASGTYEQYF
TRBD1	NA	TRBV29-1	TRBJ2-7	TGCAGCCCGCCCCGGGACAGGACACTAGAACACTACGAGCAGTACTTC	CSPPRDRTLEHYEQYF
NA	NA	TRBV6-5	TRBJ1-4	TGTGCCAGCAGTTATCGGGGAGTTAATGAAAAACTGTTTTTT	CASSYRGVNEKLFF
NA	NA	TRBV11-1	TRBJ2-3	TGTGCCAGCAGCTTAGTCTTCGGCGGAGGGGCCACAGATACGCAGTATTTT	CASSLVFGGGATDTQYF
NA	NA	TRBV11-2	TRBJ2-3	TGTGCCAGCAGCTTACTCTCGGACATCACAGATACGCAGTATTTT	CASSLLSDITDTQYF
NA	NA	TRBV6-6	TRBJ2-1	TGTGCCAGCAGTTACGCCGGAGGTTCAGGCAATGAGCAGTTCTTC	CASSYAGGSGNEQFF
TRBD1	NA	TRBV10-3	TRBJ2-7	TGTGCCATCAGAGATCACAGGGGGCCACACAGGGAGCAGTACTTC	CAIRDHRGPHREQYF
NA	few	TRBV5-1	TRBJ2-2	TGCGCCAGCAGCTTGGACTTGGGACGCACCGGGGAGCTGTTTTTT	CASSLDLGRTGELFF
NA	NA	TRBV23-1	TRBJ2-6	TGCGCCAGCAGTCACGGGGCAGGGTCTGGGGCCAACGTCCTGACTTTC	CASSHGAGSGANVLTF
TRBD1	few	TRBV30	TRBJ2-7	TGTGCCTGGCGAGGACAGGGGGCTGGGGAGCAGTACTTC	CAWRGQGAGEQYF
NA	NA	TRBV5-4	TRBJ2-7	TGCGCCAGCAGCCAAGATGTCAGGGGCCCCCCCTACGAGCAGTACTTC	CASSQDVRGPPYEQYF
TRBD2	NA	TRBV5-6	TRBJ2-3	TGTGCCAGCAACGGACTAGCGGGCCGCACAGATACGCAGTATTTT	CASNGLAGRTDTQYF
NA	NA	TRBV5-1	TRBJ2-7	TGCGCCAGCAGCTTCCTCGCCGGGGAGTCCTACGAGCAGTACTTC	CASSFLAGESYEQYF
NA	NA	TRBV4-2	TRBJ2-6	TGTGCCAGCAGCTTGATGGGTGCTGGGGCCAACGTCCTGACTTTC	CASSLMGAGANVLTF
TRBD1	NA	TRBV11-2	TRBJ2-7	TGTGCCAGCAGCTTAGCTGCCAGGGGGCACGAGCAGTACTTC	CASSLAARGHEQYF
TRBD1	NA	TRBV6-5	TRBJ2-5	TGTGCCAGCAGTTACTCTTCCGGACAGGGGGTGGCCCAGTACTTC	CASSYSSGQGVAQYF
NA	NA	TRBV9	TRBJ2-2	TGTGCCAGCAGCGTAGCTCCCTACACCGGGGAGCTGTTTTTT	CASSVAPYTGELFF
NA	NA	TRBV10-3	TRBJ2-7	TGTGCCATCTCGAAGGCTTGGCGCCCAGAGCAGTACTTC	CAISKAWRPEQYF
NA	NA	TRBV5-1	TRBJ1-1	TGCGCCAGCAGGATGAACACTGAAGCTTTCTTT	CASRMNTEAFF